This entry features one TCR beta chain sequence. Its antigen is as yet unknown. Germline and junction disagree at one end, which may indicate a read error. MiXCR, applied by TCRdb to the multiplex PCR reads, yields one record per CDR3 protein. Here the sample spans around 66,000 distinct CDR3 sequences, less than 50% being singletons. This CDR3 is built from 14 residues. Germline V gene data show CDR1 as LNHDA and CDR2 as SQIVND (reference sequence). The data stem from a study of breast tumors, draining lymph nodes, adjacent tissues. General observations from the study: Tumor repertoires ranked between lymph nodes and nontumor tissue in diversity, with V and J gene preferences.

Sequenced input: breast tumor tissue. The chain employs TRBV19 and TRBJ1-2, with D uncertain. The source is a female donor with breast cancer. Some clones in this sample may be carry-over from other donors' samples. DNA for the CDR3: TGTGCCAGTAGTATAGCGTCGGGGAACTGTGGCTACACCTTC. It translates to CASSIASGNCGYTF.